The 3 T cell receptor beta chains below all came from one sample that was sequenced in a study of cytomegalovirus exposure and HLA in healthy donors. Method: immunoSEQ multiplex PCR; TCRdb's copy keeps in-frame clones and lacks some. The table records about 150,000 clones, 85% to 90% of them present only once. The sequenced material came from PBMCs. The receptors shown here come from a human donor in good health.

J is TRBJ1-4 and V is TRBV6-8; D ambiguous. V lost 6 bases and J 5 bases, leaving 4 bases between the germline ends. The germline gives CDR1 MNHGY, CDR2 SAAAGT. The CDR3 is 11 residues long. CDR3 nucleotide sequence: TGTGCCAGCAGCCTAAATGAAAAACTGTTTTTT. Translated, it gives CASSLNEKLFF.

CDR3 residues: CATSRAGGPTDTQYF. The CDR3 DNA reads TGTGCCACCAGCAGAGCGGGGGGGCCGACAGATACGCAGTATTTT. V is TRBV15 and J is TRBJ2-3; 8 bases line up with TRBD2. The CDR3 length is 15 residues. The V gene end was trimmed by 1 base and the J gene end by 3 bases; junction bases not matched to a gene: 3. CDR1 and CDR2 from the germline V gene are LNHNV and YYDKDF (reference sequence). Supplemented by reference TRBV15 and TRBJ2-3, the full variable domain reads DAMVIQNPRYQVTQFGKPVTLSCSQTLNHNVMYWYQQKSSQAPKLLFHYYDKDFNNEADTPDNFQSRRPNTSFCFLDIRSPGLGDTAMYLCATSRAGGPTDTQYFGPGTRLTVL.

This chain uses TRBV7-9 with TRBJ2-1; possible D gene TRBD1, 5 bases. V gave up 5 bases and J gave up 10 bases, with 12 bases separating them. Germline V gene data show CDR1 as SEHNR and CDR2 as FQNEAQ (reference sequence). The CDR3 runs 12 residues. In nucleotides, the CDR3 is TGTGCCAGCAGCCAGGGTTCTTGGGAGCAGTTCTTC. Amino acid sequence: CASSQGSWEQFF. The variable domain in full, with the rest retrieved from reference TRBV7-9 and TRBJ2-1, is DTGVSQNPRHKITKRGQNVTFRCDPISEHNRLYWYRQTLGQGPEFLTYFQNEAQLEKSRLLSDRFSAERPKGSFSTLEIQRTEQGDSAMYLCASSQGSWEQFFGPGTRLTVL.